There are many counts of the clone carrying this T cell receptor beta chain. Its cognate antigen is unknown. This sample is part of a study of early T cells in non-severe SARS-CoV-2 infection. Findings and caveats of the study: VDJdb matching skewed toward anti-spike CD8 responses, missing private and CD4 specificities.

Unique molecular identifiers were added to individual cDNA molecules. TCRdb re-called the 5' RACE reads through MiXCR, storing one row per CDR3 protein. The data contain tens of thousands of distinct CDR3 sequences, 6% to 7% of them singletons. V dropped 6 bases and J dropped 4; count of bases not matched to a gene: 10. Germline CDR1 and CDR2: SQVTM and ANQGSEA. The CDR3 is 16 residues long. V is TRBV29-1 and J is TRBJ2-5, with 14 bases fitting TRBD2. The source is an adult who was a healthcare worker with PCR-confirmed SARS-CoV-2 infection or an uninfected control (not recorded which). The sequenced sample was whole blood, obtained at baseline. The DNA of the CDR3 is TGCAGCGTCTTACCGACTAGCGGGGGGGCGTCAGAGACCCAGTACTTC. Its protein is CSVLPTSGGASETQYF.